The subject of this entry is one T cell receptor (beta chain). This entry comes from a study of shared clonotypes between healthy human individuals. About the research overall: Plates per donor: three CD4 naive, three CD4 memory, two CD8 naive, one CD8 memory.

Some clones are missing from TCRdb's copy, which holds only in-frame ones; the method was immunoSEQ multiplex PCR. The data show 2 million to 3 million clones, with over 85% seen just once and 0.13% to 0.15% held by the top ten. Losses at the gene ends were 4 bases for V and 3 bases for J; bases not matched to a gene: 7. CDR3 length: 15 residues. Germline CDR1 and CDR2: SGHTA and FQGNSA. Naive CD45RA+ and memory CD45RA-negative subsets were split from CD4+ cells. V is TRBV7-2 and J is TRBJ2-7; 9 bases are a match to TRBD1. The specimen sequenced was naive CD4+ T cells sorted from blood. Sample subset: CD45RA+ positively selected. The source of this sequence is a man aged 18-30 years in good health. The CDR3 region has the DNA TGTGCCAGCAGCTCCACCGGGACAGGGCTCTACGAGCAGTACTTC. Its protein is CASSSTGTGLYEQYF. Complete variable domain (other parts from reference TRBV7-2 and TRBJ2-7): GAGVSQSPSNKVTEKGKDVELRCDPISGHTALYWYRQSLGQGLEFLIYFQGNSAPDKSGLPSDRFSAERTGGSVSTLTIQRTQQEDSAVYLCASSSTGTGLYEQYFGPGTRLTVT.